This entry lists 29 T cell receptor beta chains sequenced from one sample in a study of shared clonotypes between healthy human individuals (dated by TCRdb to 2018 to 2021). Library preparation was by the immunoSEQ multiplex PCR assay. In TCRdb, the immuneACCESS table is reduced to in-frame sequences with V and J assigned. These tables do not hold every clone; where another copy was compared, an unresolved V gene accounts for under half, and the others remain unexplained. Counted in this sample were 400,000 to 550,000 clones; 79% of them appeared once. The ten top clones hold over 9.5% of the sample. The sequenced sample was PBMCs. These receptors originate from a woman between 40 and 50 years old in good health. Some clones in this sample may be carry-over from other donors' samples.

The V gene is TRBV27, the J gene TRBJ2-1; 7 bases are a match to TRBD1. Germline trimming cut 4 bases from V and 5 bases from J; bases unmatched to any gene: 14. CDR3 size: 17 residues. Germline CDR1 reads MNHEY; CDR2 reads SMNVEV (reference sequence). In DNA, the CDR3 is TGTGCCAGCAGTTCAACCCGGACAGGTGTTGCACACAATGAGCAGTTCTTC. As protein: CASSSTRTGVAHNEQFF.

The V call is TRBV6-6, the J call TRBJ2-7; 11 nucleotides agree with TRBD1. CDR1 and CDR2 (germline): MNHNY, SVGAGI (reference sequence). Trimming at V came to 2 bases and at J to 7 bases, leaving 10 bases not matched to a gene. This CDR3 is built from 16 residues. CDR3: CASSYRTGTGGNEQYF. The CDR3 bases are TGTGCCAGCAGTTACCGAACCGGGACAGGGGGTAATGAGCAGTACTTC.

In DNA form, the CDR3 reads TGTGCCAGCAGCTTAATAGCGGGCGCGCAGACCCAGTACTTC. Protein sequence: CASSLIAGAQTQYF. The genes are TRBV7-3 and TRBJ2-5; 7 bases fit TRBD2. This CDR3 comprises 14 residues. From germline, CDR1 is SGHTA and CDR2 FQGTGA. Unmatched junction bases numbered 5, after V lost 1 base and J lost 6 bases.

This chain's CDR3 is CASSQAQGSTADTQYF. The CDR3 DNA follows: TGCGCCAGCAGCCAAGCACAGGGGTCTACCGCAGATACGCAGTATTTT. The V and J genes are TRBV4-1 and TRBJ2-3; 7 positions match TRBD1. Germline values: CDR1 MGHRA, CDR2 YSYEKL. V trimming: 1 base; J trimming: 4 bases; junction bases outside the gene matches: 8. The CDR3 has 16 residues.

The sample holds a few counts of this clone. Other nucleotide sequences from this sample produce the same CDR3. The chain uses TRBV30 and TRBJ1-1; TRBD1 matches 7 bases. The germline gives CDR1 GTSNPN, CDR2 SVGIG (reference sequence). This CDR3 comprises 13 residues. V dropped 2 bases and J dropped 3; count of bases not matched to a gene: 3. The CDR3 reads CAWSPRGYTEAFF. The CDR3 nucleotides are TGTGCCTGGAGTCCCAGGGGGTACACTGAAGCTTTCTTT.

This clone was detected a few times. The chain links TRBV5-1 to TRBJ1-1; 7 nucleotides match TRBD1. The germline CDR1 and CDR2 sequences are SGHRS and YFSETQ. The CDR3 length is 17 residues. V dropped 5 bases and J dropped 1; count of bases not matched to a gene: 14. The CDR3 DNA follows: TGCGCCAGCAGAAAAAATCCGACAGGGCAGGGGAACACTGAAGCTTTCTTT. Protein product: CASRKNPTGQGNTEAFF.

This clone was counted ten times or more. The V call is TRBV25-1, the J call TRBJ2-7; 10 nucleotides match TRBD2. V lost 3 bases and J lost 11; bases outside the gene matches: 10. The CDR3 consists of 14 residues. The germline gives CDR1 MGHDK, CDR2 SYGVNS. The DNA of the CDR3 is TGTGCCAGCAGTGACCGACTAGCGGGCGAGGTAAAGTACTTC. This sequence encodes CASSDRLAGEVKYF.

The chain uses TRBV6-6 and TRBJ1-5; the D is unclear. The CDR3 runs to 15 residues. Looked up from germline, CDR1 is MNHNY and CDR2 is SVGAGI (reference sequence). The V end lost 4 bases, the J end lost 3 bases, and 13 bases lay between the germline ends. The CDR3 nucleotides are TGTGCCAGCAGTTTAGGACCGAAAATCAATCAGCCCCAGCATTTT. Protein product: CASSLGPKINQPQHF.

To note about this clone: At the DNA level, this CDR3 is encoded by other sequences in the same sample as well. The gene calls are TRBV28 and TRBJ2-2, with D unclear. The V gene lost 7 bases and the J gene lost 5 bases, with 11 bases spanning the gap. Germline lookup yields CDR1 MDHEN and CDR2 SYDVKM. The CDR3 runs to 13 residues. The CDR3 DNA sequence: TGTGCCAGCACCCATAGTATGACCGGGGAGCTGTTTTTT. Residues: CASTHSMTGELFF. The full variable domain, in which reference TRBV28 and TRBJ2-2 provide the parts outside the CDR3, is DVKVTQSSRYLVKRTGEKVFLECVQDMDHENMFWYRQDPGLGLRLIYFSYDVKMKEKGDIPEGYSVSREKKERFSLILESASTNQTSMYLCASTHSMTGELFFGEGSRLTVL.

The chain carries TRBV5-1 and TRBJ1-2; 7 nucleotides match TRBD1. With V trimmed by 3 bases and J by 3 bases, 5 bases remained unmatched. Germline lookup yields CDR1 SGHRS and CDR2 YFSETQ. CDR3 length: 14 residues. The CDR3 sequence is CASSWITGDYGYTF. The CDR3 DNA reads as TGCGCCAGCAGCTGGATTACAGGGGACTATGGCTACACCTTC.

The rearrangement uses TRBV7-8 and TRBJ2-2, with D possibly matching TRBD2 (7 bases). The ends were cut back, 3 bases at V and 5 bases at J, with 16 bases in the middle. The CDR3 totals 16 residues. Per the germline V gene, CDR1 is SGHVS and CDR2 is FQNEAQ. The CDR3 region is CASSFGGGAVTGELFF. CDR3 bases: TGTGCCAGCAGCTTTGGAGGGGGGGCGGTTACCGGGGAGCTGTTTTTT. Based on the CDR3 plus reference TRBV7-8 and TRBJ2-2, the full variable domain is GAGVSQSPRYKVAKRGQDVALRCDPISGHVSLFWYQQALGQGPEFLTYFQNEAQLDKSGLPSDRFFAERPEGSVSTLKIQRTQQEDSAVYLCASSFGGGAVTGELFFGEGSRLTVL.

The chain recombines TRBV7-2 with TRBJ2-1, with D unclear. The CDR3 extends over 15 amino acids. Trimming pared 6 bases from V and 3 bases from J, leaving 15 bases between. Germline lookup yields CDR1 SGHTA and CDR2 FQGNSA. The CDR3 DNA is TGTGCCAGCAGTTTAATAGGCGGAGTCTACAATGAGCAGTTCTTC. As protein: CASSLIGGVYNEQFF.

In this sample, this clone turned up once. This rearrangement joins TRBV4-1 to TRBJ1-4; tentatively, D is TRBD1 (5 bases). Deletions cut 3 bases from V and 3 bases from J, with 11 bases between. The CDR3 covers 15 residues. Germline V gene lookup returns CDR1 MGHRA and CDR2 YSYEKL. The CDR3 region has the DNA TGCGCCAGCAGCCAGGGCGGGGCCTCTAATGAAAAACTGTTTTTT. Translation: CASSQGGASNEKLFF.

This rearrangement joins TRBV11-2 to TRBJ1-2; the D gene is possibly TRBD1 (5 bases). Germline V CDR1 and CDR2: SGHAT, FQNNGV. Between the trimmed V and J ends, which lost 4 bases and 2 bases, there was a span of 11 bases. This CDR3 has 14 amino acids. This CDR3 is CASSWGTGNYGYTF. DNA for the CDR3: TGTGCCAGCAGCTGGGGAACAGGCAACTATGGCTACACCTTC.

Concerning this clone: This CDR3 is also generated by other DNA sequences in the sample. The chain uses TRBV9 and TRBJ2-3, with 9 bases aligning to TRBD2. V was pared by 0 bases and J by 3 bases, with 5 bases of the junction left unmatched. The germline CDR1 and CDR2 sequences are SGDLS and YYNGEE. The CDR3 runs to 16 residues. The CDR3 region has the DNA TGTGCCAGCAGCGTAGATGCGGGAGGGCCGACAGATACGCAGTATTTT. This gives the protein CASSVDAGGPTDTQYF. Combining the CDR3 with reference TRBV9 and TRBJ2-3 gives the whole variable domain DSGVTQTPKHLITATGQRVTLRCSPRSGDLSVYWYQQSLDQGLQFLIQYYNGEERAKGNILERFSAQQFPDLHSELNLSSLELGDSALYFCASSVDAGGPTDTQYFGPGTRLTVL.

This clone was found once. The sample contains more than one DNA sequence encoding this CDR3. This rearrangement joins TRBV18 to TRBJ2-7; no clear D gene. The CDR3 sequence is 13 residues long. Looked up from germline, CDR1 is KGHSH and CDR2 is LQKENI. V lost 3 bases and J 1 base, leaving 7 bases between the germline ends. CDR3 residues: CASSPPSSYEQYF. CDR3 nucleotides: TGTGCCAGCTCACCCCCAAGTTCCTACGAGCAGTACTTC.

This sequence joins TRBV27 and TRBJ2-2; 8 nucleotides align to TRBD2. Trimming cost V 8 bases and J 0 bases; bases outside gene matches: 11. The CDR3 runs to 17 residues. In germline, CDR1 is MNHEY, CDR2 SMNVEV (reference sequence). Here the CDR3 reads CASATRSGMSNTGELFF. DNA for the CDR3: TGTGCCAGCGCGACCCGTAGCGGGATGTCGAACACCGGGGAGCTGTTTTTT.

The chain uses TRBV28 and TRBJ2-1, with TRBD1 matching 8 bases. Germline values: CDR1 MDHEN, CDR2 SYDVKM. The CDR3 is 13 amino acids. V shed 5 bases, J shed 4 bases, and the junction held 1 base outside the gene matches. DNA for the CDR3: TGTGCCAGCAGTGACAGGGGTTACAATGAGCAGTTCTTC. It is translated as CASSDRGYNEQFF.

This clone was seen a handful of times. The genes are TRBV5-6 and TRBJ2-2; 8 bases are a match to TRBD2. The CDR3 length is 15 residues. V was clipped by 0 bases and J by 5 bases; unmatched bases: 3. Germline CDR1 SGHDT, CDR2 YYEEEE. For the CDR3, the DNA is TGTGCCAGCAGCTTGGCCGGGACTAGGACCGGGGAGCTGTTTTTT. It translates to CASSLAGTRTGELFF.

The V call is TRBV11-2, the J call TRBJ2-1; 8 bases line up with TRBD2. The CDR3 sequence is 16 residues long. Germline CDR1 is SGHAT and CDR2 is FQNNGV. V lost 5 bases and J lost 7; bases outside the gene matches: 13. The CDR3 DNA sequence: TGTGCCAGCAGCCTAAGAGGTAGCGGGAAAGAGAATGAGCAGTTCTTC. Its translation: CASSLRGSGKENEQFF.

The chain has TRBV2 and TRBJ2-7; perhaps TRBD1 as D (5 bases). The CDR3 length is 14 residues. V dropped 11 bases and J dropped 0 bases, with 17 bases sitting between them. Germline V gene sequence: CDR1 SNHLY, CDR2 FYNNEI. The CDR3, as DNA: TGTGCCGGCTATGGGGCGGTGAGCTCCTACGAGCAGTACTTC. Amino acid sequence: CAGYGAVSSYEQYF.

This clone was detected only a few times. The rearrangement joins TRBV11-2 to TRBJ2-5; 7 nucleotides match TRBD1. The J call may be incorrect, as the DNA end agrees better with TRBJ2-7. The germline V gene encodes CDR1 SGHAT and CDR2 FQNNGV. This CDR3 contains 15 residues. The CDR3 region has the DNA TGTGCCAGCAGCTTAGTAGGGGGCAGGTTGTACGAGCAGTACTTC. This gives the protein CASSLVGGRLYEQYF.

This clone was seen a few times. This CDR3 is CASSPTGLAGVDEQFF. For the CDR3, the DNA is TGCGCCAGCAGCCCGACCGGACTAGCGGGAGTGGATGAGCAGTTCTTC. The chain is built from TRBV5-1 and TRBJ2-1; 13 bases agree with TRBD2. J gave up 8 bases and V 4 bases, and 9 bases lay outside the gene matches. Germline V gene data show CDR1 as SGHRS and CDR2 as YFSETQ. The CDR3 loop spans 16 amino acids.

V usage is TRBV28 and J usage is TRBJ2-1; 9 bases are shared with TRBD1. CDR3 length: 16 amino acids. Germline CDR1 reads MDHEN; CDR2 reads SYDVKM. With V trimmed by 6 bases and J by 5 bases, 11 bases remained unmatched. The CDR3 here is CASSPPGQGFDNEQFF. CDR3 nucleotides: TGTGCCAGCAGCCCCCCGGGACAGGGTTTTGACAATGAGCAGTTCTTC. The full variable domain, completed using reference TRBV28 and TRBJ2-1, is DVKVTQSSRYLVKRTGEKVFLECVQDMDHENMFWYRQDPGLGLRLIYFSYDVKMKEKGDIPEGYSVSREKKERFSLILESASTNQTSMYLCASSPPGQGFDNEQFFGPGTRLTVL.

This rearrangement joins TRBV18 to TRBJ2-3, with 13 nucleotides matching TRBD2. V shed 3 bases and J 0 bases; nucleotides not matched to a gene: 6. Germline CDR1 and CDR2: KGHSH and LQKENI. The CDR3 consists of 18 residues. The CDR3 coding sequence is TGTGCCAGCTCACCTACGGGACTAGCGGGGACTAGCACAGATACGCAGTATTTT. Encoded protein: CASSPTGLAGTSTDTQYF.

V usage is TRBV6-5 and J usage is TRBJ1-5, with D uncertain. V was cut by 8 bases and J by 4 bases, with 12 bases left in between. CDR3 size: 13 residues. Germline V lookup: CDR1 MNHEY, CDR2 SVGAGI. The CDR3 nucleotides read TGTGCCAGCGGGCAGGACTCAAATCAGCCCCAGCATTTT. This sequence encodes CASGQDSNQPQHF.

On this clone itself: This may be a read error: a much more frequent sequence differs by one nucleotide. Other DNA sequences in this sample translate to the same CDR3. The chain couples TRBV28 to TRBJ2-7; D tentatively fits TRBD1 or TRBD2 (5 bases each). V lost 3 bases to trimming and J lost 3 bases, with 12 bases between them. The CDR3 has 14 amino acids. Germline V lookup: CDR1 MDHEN, CDR2 SYDVKM. The CDR3 spells CASSLEVTGYEQYF. As DNA, the CDR3 is TGTGCCAGCAGTTTGGAGGTTACAGGCTACGAGCAGTACTTC.

V gene TRBV27 combines with J gene TRBJ2-7, with TRBD2 matching 10 bases. CDR3 length: 15 residues. The germline V gene has CDR1 MNHEY and CDR2 SMNVEV (reference sequence). Losses at the gene ends were 2 bases for V and 2 bases for J; bases not matched to a gene: 3. The CDR3 loop reads CASSLLLAGTYEQYF. CDR3 bases: TGTGCCAGCAGTTTACTACTAGCGGGAACCTACGAGCAGTACTTC.

This sequence joins TRBV25-1 and TRBJ2-3; no definite D call. Deletions cut 2 bases from V and 4 bases from J, with 7 bases between. CDR1 MGHDK and CDR2 SYGVNS come from the germline V gene. The CDR3 loop spans 13 amino acids. CDR3 in amino acids: CASSEEVSDTQYF. For the CDR3, the DNA is TGTGCCAGCAGTGAAGAGGTTTCAGATACGCAGTATTTT. The full variable domain, with the rest looked up from reference TRBV25-1 and TRBJ2-3, is EADIYQTPRYLVIGTGKKITLECSQTMGHDKMYWYQQDPGMELHLIHYSYGVNSTEKGDLSSESTVSRIRTEHFPLTLESARPSHTSQYLCASSEEVSDTQYFGPGTRLTVL.